The next 20 T cell receptor beta chains were all read from a single sample in a study of molecular identifiers for immune sequencing clone quantification. MiXCR, run by TCRdb on the PCR reads, gives a single entry per CDR3 protein. The table shows approximately 97,000 distinct CDR3 sequences, with roughly a quarter occurring only once. The specimen sequenced was naive CD8+ T cells from blood, with Jurkat cell RNA spiked in. The subset denotes: FACS-sorted CD8+CD4-CCR7+CD45RA+ naive T cells. The origin of the receptors is a human donor in good health. Some libraries in this study had Jurkat cell RNA spiked in.

This clonotype has a count of ten or more. This chain connects TRBV4-1 to TRBJ2-7, with 8 bases matching TRBD1. Per germline, CDR1 MGHRA and CDR2 YSYEKL. With V trimmed by 1 base and J by 4 bases, 12 bases remained unmatched. The CDR3 totals 17 residues. The CDR3 loop is CASSQVLGDRGFYEQYF. The DNA for the CDR3 is TGCGCCAGCAGCCAAGTGCTGGGTGACAGGGGTTTTTACGAGCAGTACTTC.

The V and J genes are TRBV12-3 or TRBV12-4 and TRBJ2-3; a weak D match, TRBD1 (6 bases). The CDR3 is 12 amino acids. Trimming took 7 bases from V and 5 from J, leaving 10 bases between them. CDR3 protein: CASTPGEDTQYF. In DNA, the CDR3 is TGTGCCAGCACCCCAGGGGAAGATACGCAGTATTTT.

The chain employs TRBV4-3 and TRBJ2-1, with 8 bases lining up with TRBD2. In germline, CDR1 is LGHNA, CDR2 YSLEER. With V trimmed by 3 bases and J by 8 bases, 3 bases remained unmatched. This CDR3 spans 13 amino acids. The CDR3 sequence is CASSHRSGDEQFF. CDR3 in DNA: TGCGCCAGCAGCCACCGTAGCGGGGATGAGCAGTTCTTC.

This clonotype was seen at least ten times. The V and J genes are TRBV2 and TRBJ2-3, with D tentatively TRBD2 (5 bases). The CDR3 has 13 residues. Trimming removed 7 bases at V and 5 bases at J, with 13 bases between. The germline gives CDR1 SNHLY, CDR2 FYNNEI. CDR3 coding DNA: TGTGCCAGCACCCGGGCCGCGGGAGATACGCAGTATTTT. Translating gives CASTRAAGDTQYF. Full variable domain (outside the CDR3, taken from reference TRBV2 and TRBJ2-3): EPEVTQTPSHQVTQMGQEVILRCVPISNHLYFYWYRQILGQKVEFLVSFYNNEISEKSEIFDDQFSVERPDGSNFTLKIRSTKLEDSAMYFCASTRAAGDTQYFGPGTRLTVL.

This clonotype occurred many times. The rearrangement uses TRBV30 and TRBJ2-3; tentatively, D is TRBD1 (6 bases). Germline CDR1 and CDR2: GTSNPN and SVGIG (reference sequence). This CDR3 spans 13 amino acids. V shed 2 bases and J shed 4 bases, with 10 bases lying between them. CDR3 region: CAWSLGGADTQYF. Here the CDR3 DNA reads TGTGCCTGGAGTCTTGGGGGCGCAGATACGCAGTATTTT.

This clonotype has a count of ten or more. The chain uses TRBV27 and TRBJ2-2; no clear D gene. Trimming shortened V by 8 bases and J by 0 bases, and 7 bases separated the two germline ends. This CDR3 is 13 amino acids long. Germline V lookup: CDR1 MNHEY, CDR2 SMNVEV (reference sequence). The CDR3 reads CASQGPNTGELFF. The DNA of the CDR3 is TGTGCCAGCCAAGGACCGAACACCGGGGAGCTGTTTTTT.

As for this clonotype: Just one base apart from a much larger clone, this may be a read error. The gene calls are TRBV24-1 and TRBJ2-5; a weak D match, TRBD2 (5 bases). This CDR3 comprises 16 residues. Per germline, CDR1 KGHDR and CDR2 SFDVKD. Deletions cut 2 bases from V and 2 bases from J, with 14 bases between. Written as DNA, the CDR3 is TGTGCCACCAGTGATTCGAGAGCGGAGGTACAAGAGACCCAGTACTTC. Residues: CATSDSRAEVQETQYF.

On this clonotype itself: A read error may account for a junction end that differs from germline. The chain employs TRBV14 and TRBJ1-2; D may be TRBD1 (6 bases). Germline V gene data show CDR1 as SGHDN and CDR2 as FVKESK. The CDR3 consists of 16 residues. CDR3: CANSHPGQMKGDGYTF. The CDR3 nucleotides read TGTGCCAACAGCCACCCGGGACAAATGAAAGGGGATGGCTACACCTTC.

This clonotype came up many times. The chain joins TRBV7-9 to TRBJ2-2, with D tentatively TRBD1 (6 bases). Germline-derived CDR1 and CDR2 are SEHNR and FQNEAQ (reference sequence). V was cut by 6 bases and J by 2 bases, with 10 bases left in between. CDR3 length equals 14 residues. As DNA, the CDR3 is TGTGCCAGCAGTCGGACAGTAAACACCGGGGAGCTGTTTTTT. This encodes CASSRTVNTGELFF.

This clonotype was detected many times. The chain recombines TRBV6-2 or TRBV6-3 with TRBJ1-1; D is unclear. This CDR3 is built from 15 residues. Germline CDR1 MNHEY, CDR2 SVGEGT. V lost 6 bases and J lost 4, with 18 bases in between. CDR3 nucleotides: TGTGCCAGCAGGCAGAGTGCCCCCTCCCCCACTGAAGCTTTCTTT. Protein: CASRQSAPSPTEAFF.

The rearrangement links TRBV7-3 to TRBJ2-2, with D unclear. The ends were cut back, 2 bases at V and 1 base at J, with 5 bases in the middle. The CDR3 contains 14 residues. Germline CDR1 is SGHTA and CDR2 is FQGTGA. CDR3 in amino acids: CASSLDVNTGELFF. The CDR3 DNA follows: TGTGCCAGCAGCTTAGACGTGAACACCGGGGAGCTGTTTTTT.

This clonotype was seen only a few times. The genes are TRBV6-2 or TRBV6-3 and TRBJ2-7, with TRBD2 as a possible D gene (5 bases). Trimming took 2 bases from V and 5 from J, leaving 13 bases between them. Germline-derived CDR1 and CDR2 are MNHEY and SVGEGT. This CDR3 has 14 amino acids. CDR3 coding DNA: TGTGCCAGCAGTTACCAACTCTTGAGGGACGAGCAGTACTTC. Its translation is CASSYQLLRDEQYF.

J is TRBJ2-1 and V is TRBV6-1; no reliable D call. V was clipped by 0 bases and J by 10 bases, with 4 bases between them. Germline assignment: CDR1 MNHNS and CDR2 SASEGT. CDR3 size: 11 residues. The CDR3 nucleotides are TGTGCCAGCAGTGAAGCGGGAGAGCAGTTCTTC. This sequence encodes CASSEAGEQFF.

Points on this clonotype: Since a much larger clone is just one base distant, this may be a read error. The chain links TRBV27 to TRBJ2-6; D is uncertain. The CDR3 covers 15 residues. Germline V lookup: CDR1 MNHEY, CDR2 SMNVEV (reference sequence). Trimming took 6 bases from V and 0 from J, leaving 9 bases between them. The DNA for the CDR3 is TGTGCCAGCAGATCCACTAACTCTGGGGCCAACGTCCTGACTTTC. As protein: CASRSTNSGANVLTF.

Ten or more counts support this clonotype. V gene TRBV13 combines with J gene TRBJ2-3; D ambiguous. Germline-derived CDR1 and CDR2 are PRHDT and FYEKMQ (reference sequence). Trimming pared 5 bases from V and 3 bases from J, leaving 15 bases between. The CDR3 length is 15 residues. CDR3 DNA sequence: TGTGCCAGCAGCCCCGCAAGGCCTACAACAGATACGCAGTATTTT. As protein: CASSPARPTTDTQYF.

This clonotype was counted only a few times. Possible read error: a much larger clone is one base away. The V call is TRBV7-2, the J call TRBJ2-3; D tentatively fits TRBD1 or TRBD2 (5 bases each). This CDR3 has 15 residues. From germline, CDR1 is SGHTA and CDR2 FQGNSA. V dropped 6 bases and J dropped 0 bases, with 13 bases sitting between them. The DNA of the CDR3 is TGTGCCAGCAGTGTGGGGACGCCTAGCACAGATACGCAGTATTTT. Translation: CASSVGTPSTDTQYF.

This sequence joins TRBV4-3 and TRBJ2-7; maybe TRBD1 (5 bases). Germline CDR1 reads LGHNA; CDR2 reads YSLEER. Trimming removed 1 base at V and 4 bases at J, with 14 bases between. The CDR3 covers 15 residues. The CDR3, as DNA: TGCGCCAGCAGCCAAGGAAGGACAAAGGGATACGAGCAGTACTTC. Translating it yields CASSQGRTKGYEQYF.

This clonotype has ten or more counts. This chain uses TRBV5-1 with TRBJ2-7; D remains unclear. This CDR3 comprises 13 residues. Germline lookup yields CDR1 SGHRS and CDR2 YFSETQ. Trimming left V 5 bases short and J 3 bases short, with 12 bases between. CDR3 in DNA: TGCGCCAGCAGAGAGGAGATAGACTACGAGCAGTACTTC. This codes for CASREEIDYEQYF.

This clonotype was detected ten times or more. The CDR3 DNA reads as TGTGCCAGCAGTTTATCGGGGGTCTATAGCAATCAGCCCCAGCATTTT. Encoded protein: CASSLSGVYSNQPQHF. J is TRBJ1-5 and V is TRBV27, with D maybe TRBD1 (5 bases). Trimming removed 0 bases at V and 0 bases at J, with 9 bases between. This CDR3 has 16 amino acids. CDR1 and CDR2 from the germline V gene are MNHEY and SMNVEV (reference sequence).

The CDR3 coding sequence is TGCAGTGCTAGAGATCCCGGGACAGGCCCTAATGAAAAACTGTTTTTT. This sequence encodes CSARDPGTGPNEKLFF. The chain links TRBV20-1 to TRBJ1-4; 8 bases map to TRBD1. The CDR3 is made up of 16 amino acids. Trimming at V came to 0 bases and at J to 3 bases, leaving 6 bases not matched to a gene. Germline lookup yields CDR1 DFQATT and CDR2 SNEGSKA (reference sequence).